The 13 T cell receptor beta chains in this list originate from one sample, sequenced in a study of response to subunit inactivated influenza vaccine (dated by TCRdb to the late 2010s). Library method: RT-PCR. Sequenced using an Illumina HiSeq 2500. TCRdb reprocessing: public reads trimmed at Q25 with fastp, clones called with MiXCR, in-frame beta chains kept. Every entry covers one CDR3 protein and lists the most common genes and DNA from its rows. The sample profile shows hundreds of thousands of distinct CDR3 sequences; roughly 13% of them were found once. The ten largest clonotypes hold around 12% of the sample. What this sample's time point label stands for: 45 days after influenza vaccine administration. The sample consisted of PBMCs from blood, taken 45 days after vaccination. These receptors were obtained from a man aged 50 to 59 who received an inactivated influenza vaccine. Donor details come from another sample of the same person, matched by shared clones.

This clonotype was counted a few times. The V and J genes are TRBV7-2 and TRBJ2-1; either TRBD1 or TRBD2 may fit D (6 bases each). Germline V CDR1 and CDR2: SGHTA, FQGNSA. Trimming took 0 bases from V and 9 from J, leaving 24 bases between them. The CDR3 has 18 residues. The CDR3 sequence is CASSLARGAAHYSVEQFF. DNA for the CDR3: TGTGCCAGCAGCTTAGCTAGGGGGGCAGCTCACTACTCGGTTGAGCAGTTCTTC.

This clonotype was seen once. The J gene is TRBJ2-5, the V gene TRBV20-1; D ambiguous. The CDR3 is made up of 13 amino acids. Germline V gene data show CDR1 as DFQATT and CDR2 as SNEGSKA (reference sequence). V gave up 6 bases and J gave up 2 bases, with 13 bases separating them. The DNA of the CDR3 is TGCAGTGCAGCCCGGTCTAGTCAAGAGACCCAGTACTTC. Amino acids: CSAARSSQETQYF.

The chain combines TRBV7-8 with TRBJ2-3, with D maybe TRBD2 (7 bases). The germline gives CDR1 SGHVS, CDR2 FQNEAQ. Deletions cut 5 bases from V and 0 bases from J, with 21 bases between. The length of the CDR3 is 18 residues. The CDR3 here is CASSPKGGGEPSTDTQYF. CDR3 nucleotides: TGTGCCAGCAGCCCTAAAGGCGGGGGCGAGCCTAGCACAGATACGCAGTATTTT.

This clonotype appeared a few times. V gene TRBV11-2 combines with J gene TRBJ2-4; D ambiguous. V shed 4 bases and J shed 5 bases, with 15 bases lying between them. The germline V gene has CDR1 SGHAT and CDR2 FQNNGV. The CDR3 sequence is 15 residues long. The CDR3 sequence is CASSSRWALQNIQYF. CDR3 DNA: TGTGCCAGCAGCTCCCGGTGGGCCCTACAAAACATTCAGTACTTC.

The CDR3 nucleotides are TGTGCCAGCAGTTTCGTCCTAGCGGGAGTACGGGGGGAGCTGTTTTTT. Its protein is CASSFVLAGVRGELFF. The genes are TRBV27 and TRBJ2-2; 10 bases match TRBD2. Germline V gene data show CDR1 as MNHEY and CDR2 as SMNVEV (reference sequence). V lost 3 bases to trimming and J lost 8 bases; unmatched junction nucleotides: 9. This CDR3 has 16 residues.

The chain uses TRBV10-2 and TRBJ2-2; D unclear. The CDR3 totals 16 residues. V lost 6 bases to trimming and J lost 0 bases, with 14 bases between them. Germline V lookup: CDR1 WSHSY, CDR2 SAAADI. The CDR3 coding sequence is TGCGCCAGCAGCGAATCACCGGGTGCGAACACCGGGGAGCTGTTTTTT. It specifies CASSESPGANTGELFF.

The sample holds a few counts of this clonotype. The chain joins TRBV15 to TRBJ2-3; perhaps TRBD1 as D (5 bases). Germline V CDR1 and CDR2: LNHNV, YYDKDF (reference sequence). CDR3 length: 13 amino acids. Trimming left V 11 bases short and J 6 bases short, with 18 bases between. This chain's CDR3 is CAASWGNWDTQYF. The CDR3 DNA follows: TGTGCCGCTTCCTGGGGCAATTGGGATACGCAGTATTTT.

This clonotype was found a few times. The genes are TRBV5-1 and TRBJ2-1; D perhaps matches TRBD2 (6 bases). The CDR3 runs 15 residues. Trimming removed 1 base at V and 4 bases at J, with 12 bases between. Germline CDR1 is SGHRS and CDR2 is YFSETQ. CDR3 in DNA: TGCGCCAGCAGCTTGTTTCCAGGAGGGTACAATGAGCAGTTCTTC. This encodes CASSLFPGGYNEQFF. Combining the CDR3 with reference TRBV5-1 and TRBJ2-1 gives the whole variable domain KAGVTQTPRYLIKTRGQQVTLSCSPISGHRSVSWYQQTPGQGLQFLFEYFSETQRNKGNFPGRFSGRQFSNSRSEMNVSTLELGDSALYLCASSLFPGGYNEQFFGPGTRLTVL.

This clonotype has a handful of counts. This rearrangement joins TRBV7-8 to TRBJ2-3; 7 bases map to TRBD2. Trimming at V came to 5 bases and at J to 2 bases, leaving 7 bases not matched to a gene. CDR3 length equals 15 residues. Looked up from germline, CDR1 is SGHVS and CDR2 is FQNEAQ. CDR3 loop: CASSTRGGVTDTQYF. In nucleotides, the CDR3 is TGTGCCAGCAGCACCCGCGGGGGTGTCACAGATACGCAGTATTTT.

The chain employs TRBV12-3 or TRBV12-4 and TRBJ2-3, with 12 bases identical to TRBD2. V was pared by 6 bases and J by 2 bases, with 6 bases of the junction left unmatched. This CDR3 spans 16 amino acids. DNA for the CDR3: TGTGCCAGCAGCTTACTAGCGGGGGGAACCACAGATACGCAGTATTTT. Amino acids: CASSLLAGGTTDTQYF.

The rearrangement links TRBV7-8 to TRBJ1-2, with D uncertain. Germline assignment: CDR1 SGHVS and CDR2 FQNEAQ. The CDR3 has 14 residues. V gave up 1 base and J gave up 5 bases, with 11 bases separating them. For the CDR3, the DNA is TGTGCCAGCAGCTTAGAGCTAACAGTATATGGCTACACCTTC. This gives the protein CASSLELTVYGYTF.

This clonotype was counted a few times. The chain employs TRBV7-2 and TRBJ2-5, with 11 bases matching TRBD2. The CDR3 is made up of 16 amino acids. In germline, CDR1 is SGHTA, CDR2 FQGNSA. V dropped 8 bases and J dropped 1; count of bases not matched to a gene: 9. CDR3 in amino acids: CASRRPGLAVQETQYF. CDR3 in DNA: TGTGCCAGCCGACGCCCGGGACTAGCGGTCCAAGAGACCCAGTACTTC.

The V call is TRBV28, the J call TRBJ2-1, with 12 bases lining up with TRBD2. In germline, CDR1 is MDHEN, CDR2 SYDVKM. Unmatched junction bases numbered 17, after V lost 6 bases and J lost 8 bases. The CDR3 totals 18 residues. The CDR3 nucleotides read TGTGCCAGCAGCCGTATAACTAGCGGGGGGCCGAGCGGCCATGAGCAGTTCTTC. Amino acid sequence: CASSRITSGGPSGHEQFF. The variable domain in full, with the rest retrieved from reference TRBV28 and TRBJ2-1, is DVKVTQSSRYLVKRTGEKVFLECVQDMDHENMFWYRQDPGLGLRLIYFSYDVKMKEKGDIPEGYSVSREKKERFSLILESASTNQTSMYLCASSRITSGGPSGHEQFFGPGTRLTVL.